The 10 T cell receptor beta chains given below trace back to one sample, sequenced in a study of cytomegalovirus exposure and HLA in healthy donors. Amplification used 60 Vbeta primers and 13 Jbeta primers. The data were produced by immunoSEQ multiplex PCR, yet TCRdb's version contains in-frame clones alone and is incomplete. Here the sample spans around 130,000 clones, approximately 89% being singletons. Sequenced sample: PBMCs. The receptors stem from a woman aged 25 to 39 in good health and CMV-seropositive.

This clone was seen only once. The chain employs TRBV28 and TRBJ2-3; 11 nucleotides agree with TRBD2. Per germline, CDR1 MDHEN and CDR2 SYDVKM. Trimming removed 0 bases from V and 2 bases from J; junction bases left unmatched: 4. This CDR3 has 17 amino acids. In nucleotides, the CDR3 is TGTGCCAGCAGTTTATGGACTAGCGGGGCCCTCACAGATACGCAGTATTTT. It is translated as CASSLWTSGALTDTQYF.

The sample holds a few counts of this clone. The chain combines TRBV6-1 with TRBJ2-2; 7 positions match TRBD1. The CDR3 loop spans 15 amino acids. The trim removed 6 bases at V and 4 bases at J, leaving 8 bases unmatched. Germline CDR1 and CDR2: MNHNS and SASEGT. The DNA for the CDR3 is TGTGCCAGCAGGCCCGGGACAGCCGGCACCGGGGAGCTGTTTTTT. Residues: CASRPGTAGTGELFF.

The chain combines TRBV19 with TRBJ2-7; 8 positions agree with TRBD2. The CDR3 sequence is 9 residues long. CDR1 is LNHDA and CDR2 is SQIVND in the germline V gene (reference sequence). The CDR3 here is CASGDEQYF. The CDR3 DNA is TGTGCTAGCGGGGACGAGCAGTACTTC.

The chain has TRBV5-6 and TRBJ1-1; tentatively, D is TRBD1 (5 bases). The V end was cut by 5 bases, the J end by 1 base, with 18 bases between. CDR3 length: 16 residues. Germline CDR1 reads SGHDT; CDR2 reads YYEEEE. The CDR3 DNA reads TGTGCCAGCAGTTTTGGGGCTTCGACGGAGAACACTGAAGCTTTCTTT. Protein product: CASSFGASTENTEAFF.

The CDR3 nucleotides are TGTGCCAGTAGTAGACAGGGTGTGAACACTGAAGCTTTCTTT. Protein sequence: CASSRQGVNTEAFF. This chain links TRBV19 with TRBJ1-1; 7 nucleotides agree with TRBD1. The CDR3 consists of 14 residues. Germline V gene data show CDR1 as LNHDA and CDR2 as SQIVND (reference sequence). The V segment lost 4 bases and the J segment 0 bases; nucleotides outside the gene matches: 2.

The chain recombines TRBV28 with TRBJ1-2; maybe TRBD1 (6 bases). The germline V gene encodes CDR1 MDHEN and CDR2 SYDVKM. V lost 5 bases and J lost 8, with 9 bases in between. The CDR3 length is 11 residues. CDR3 in amino acids: CASSGGQGYTF. The CDR3 region has the DNA TGTGCCAGCAGTGGGGGACAAGGCTACACCTTC.

J is TRBJ1-1 and V is TRBV29-1; D is unclear. CDR3 length: 9 residues. Germline CDR1 is SQVTM and CDR2 is ANQGSEA. CDR3 coding DNA: TGCACCTCGAACACTGAAGCTTTCTTT. Translated: CTSNTEAFF. Using reference TRBV29-1 and TRBJ1-1 for the parts outside the CDR3, the full variable domain is SAVISQKPSRDICQRGTSLTIQCQVDSQVTMMFWYRQQPGQSLTLIATANQGSEATYESGFVIDKFPISRPNLTFSTLTVSNMSPEDSSIYLCTSNTEAFFGQGTRLTVV.

The chain recombines TRBV19 with TRBJ2-1, with D perhaps TRBD2 (5 bases). This CDR3 has 15 amino acids. Trimming took 0 bases from V and 7 from J, leaving 13 bases between them. Germline CDR1 is LNHDA and CDR2 is SQIVND (reference sequence). The CDR3 loop is CASSIERTGGNEQFF. CDR3 bases: TGTGCCAGTAGTATAGAGCGGACTGGAGGTAATGAGCAGTTCTTC.

This clone appeared a single time. This sequence joins TRBV2 and TRBJ2-2; no definite D call. CDR3 length: 13 amino acids. The germline V gene encodes CDR1 SNHLY and CDR2 FYNNEI. Trimming removed 2 bases at V and 7 bases at J, with 8 bases between. Here the CDR3 DNA reads TGTGCCAGCAGTGAATTGGCGGACGGGGAGCTGTTTTTT. This sequence encodes CASSELADGELFF.

The gene calls are TRBV6-5 and TRBJ1-5, with D possibly being TRBD1 (5 bases). Germline V lookup: CDR1 MNHEY, CDR2 SVGAGI. Trimming left V 6 bases short and J 16 bases short, with 19 bases between. The CDR3 is made up of 12 amino acids. The CDR3 here is CASSPPSGGIHF. In nucleotides, the CDR3 is TGTGCCAGCAGCCCCCCCTCGGGGGGTATCCATTTT.